The next 16 T cell receptor beta chains were all read from a single sample in a study of T cell changes during pregnancy in multiple sclerosis. Clones were sequenced by immunoSEQ multiplex PCR, and TCRdb holds only the in-frame ones, with some missing. The sample lists some 73,000 clones; 92% were seen once. The material sequenced was peripheral blood, taken in the third trimester of pregnancy. The receptors originated from a female donor in good health, enrolled as a control in a pregnancy study.

This clone was recorded only once. Germline and junction disagree at one end, which may indicate a read error. The J gene is TRBJ2-3, the V gene TRBV6-4; TRBD2 aligns across 13 bases. Germline V gives CDR1 MRHNA, CDR2 SNTAGT. The CDR3 totals 14 residues. The CDR3 protein is CASRSGTSGALEHF. The CDR3 DNA reads TGTGCCAGCAGGTCCGGGACTAGCGGGGCCCTGGAGCATTTT.

The chain is built from TRBV5-4 and TRBJ2-7; 8 bases are a match to TRBD2. CDR1 is SGHNT, CDR2 YYREEE, per germline (reference sequence). With V trimmed by 1 base and J by 5 bases, 5 bases remained unmatched. The length of the CDR3 is 14 residues. The CDR3 DNA follows: TGTGCCAGCAGCTTGACCGGGACTAGTAACGAGCAGTACTTC. It encodes CASSLTGTSNEQYF.

This chain connects TRBV4-1 to TRBJ1-1, with D possibly TRBD1 on 5 matching bases. Per germline, CDR1 MGHRA and CDR2 YSYEKL. This CDR3 is 14 amino acids long. With 1 base removed from V and 7 bases from J, the gap between germline ends came to 13 bases. CDR3 sequence: CASSQGAGGGEAFF. The CDR3 region has the DNA TGCGCCAGCAGCCAAGGTGCGGGGGGTGGTGAAGCTTTCTTT.

The chain has TRBV5-4 and TRBJ2-1, with unresolved D. The CDR3 covers 15 residues. Germline V gene sequence: CDR1 SGHNT, CDR2 YYREEE (reference sequence). Trimming stripped 3 bases from V and 0 bases from J, with 10 bases between. CDR3: CASSSGRSSYNEQFF. CDR3 in DNA: TGTGCCAGCAGCTCTGGCCGGAGCTCCTACAATGAGCAGTTCTTC. Variable domain in full (rest from reference TRBV5-4 and TRBJ2-1): ETGVTQSPTHLIKTRGQQVTLRCSSQSGHNTVSWYQQALGQGPQFIFQYYREEENGRGNFPPRFSGLQFPNYSSELNVNALELDDSALYLCASSSGRSSYNEQFFGPGTRLTVL.

The rearrangement uses TRBV14 and TRBJ1-1, with 8 bases fitting TRBD1. The CDR3 extends over 17 amino acids. Looked up from germline, CDR1 is SGHDN and CDR2 is FVKESK. Trimming took 1 base from V and 4 from J; bases not matched to a gene: 11. This CDR3 is CASSQVTGQVFGTEAFF. In nucleotides, the CDR3 is TGTGCCAGCAGCCAAGTAACGGGACAGGTGTTTGGCACTGAAGCTTTCTTT.

A few counts support this clone. V usage is TRBV28 and J usage is TRBJ1-6, with D possibly TRBD1 on 6 matching bases. The germline CDR1 and CDR2 sequences are MDHEN and SYDVKM. This CDR3 has 14 amino acids. The V and J ends lost 1 base and 7 bases respectively, with 8 bases between them. The CDR3 bases are TGTGCCAGCAGTTTATACAGGGAGAATTCACCCCTCCACTTT. Protein: CASSLYRENSPLHF.

V usage is TRBV28 and J usage is TRBJ2-1; weak D call: TRBD1 (5 bases). V shed 6 bases and J shed 5 bases, with 11 bases lying between them. Germline lookup yields CDR1 MDHEN and CDR2 SYDVKM. This CDR3 has 13 residues. CDR3 sequence (DNA): TGTGCCAGCAGCCGCCCACAGGACAATGAGCAGTTCTTC. This codes for CASSRPQDNEQFF.

V and J are TRBV29-1 and TRBJ2-7; maybe TRBD2 (7 bases). This CDR3 is built from 13 residues. V shed 2 bases and J shed 6 bases, with 14 bases lying between them. Germline assignment: CDR1 SQVTM and CDR2 ANQGSEA. In DNA form, the CDR3 reads TGCAGCGTTGAAAAGCAGGGAGGGGGCGAGCAGTACTTC. This sequence encodes CSVEKQGGGEQYF.

V usage is TRBV6-6 and J usage is TRBJ1-1; tentative D call: TRBD1 (6 bases). V lost 5 bases to trimming and J lost 6 bases, with 16 bases between them. This CDR3 comprises 14 residues. Germline V gives CDR1 MNHNY, CDR2 SVGAGI (reference sequence). In nucleotides, the CDR3 is TGTGCCAGCAGTAGTACAGGGCGAGTGGCTGAAGCTTTCTTT. Its protein product is CASSSTGRVAEAFF.

The rearrangement joins TRBV27 to TRBJ2-7, with D possibly TRBD1 on 6 matching bases. V lost 4 bases to trimming and J lost 2 bases, with 15 bases between them. CDR1 is MNHEY, CDR2 SMNVEV, per germline (reference sequence). CDR3 length: 15 residues. The CDR3 region is CASSWTATLTYEQYF. CDR3 sequence (DNA): TGTGCCAGCAGTTGGACAGCGACATTAACCTACGAGCAGTACTTC.

The rearrangement joins TRBV19 to TRBJ1-4; D not resolved. The CDR3 runs to 13 residues. V gave up 3 bases and J gave up 7 bases, with 9 bases separating them. The germline CDR1 and CDR2 sequences are LNHDA and SQIVND (reference sequence). CDR3 amino acids: CASSMRAAEKLFF. The DNA for the CDR3 is TGTGCCAGTAGTATGAGGGCAGCTGAAAAACTGTTTTTT.

This chain joins TRBV28 and TRBJ1-2; D gene unclear. The germline CDR1 and CDR2 sequences are MDHEN and SYDVKM. Trimming stripped 3 bases from V and 8 bases from J, with 13 bases between. There are 13 residues in the CDR3. The CDR3 DNA reads TGTGCCAGCAGTTTGTCGGGTCGTACGGGCTACACCTTC. This gives the protein CASSLSGRTGYTF.

The genes are TRBV4-3 and TRBJ2-7; 9 bases are shared with TRBD1. Losses at the gene ends were 0 bases for V and 1 base for J; bases not matched to a gene: 4. The CDR3 is 16 amino acids. Germline CDR1 and CDR2: LGHNA and YSLEER. Here the CDR3 DNA reads TGCGCCAGCAGCCAAGATTACGGGACAGGGTCCTACGAGCAGTACTTC. Protein: CASSQDYGTGSYEQYF.

The V gene is TRBV27, the J gene TRBJ1-2; D gene ambiguous. CDR1 and CDR2 (germline): MNHEY, SMNVEV (reference sequence). The CDR3 totals 19 residues. The V and J ends lost 0 bases and 4 bases respectively, with 24 bases between them. CDR3 DNA: TGTGCCAGCAGTTTATCCCTTGGGAGGGCGCCACTTGCCCTCTATGGCTACACCTTC. It codes for CASSLSLGRAPLALYGYTF.

The chain is built from TRBV6-5 and TRBJ1-6; 9 nucleotides align to TRBD1. V lost 3 bases, J lost 9 bases, and 9 bases stayed unmatched. The CDR3 has 16 residues. In germline, CDR1 is MNHEY, CDR2 SVGAGI. The CDR3 reads CASSYLPGQGGSPLHF. The CDR3, as DNA: TGTGCCAGCAGTTATCTTCCGGGACAGGGCGGTTCACCCCTCCACTTT.

V usage is TRBV18 and J usage is TRBJ2-7; 8 bases line up with TRBD1. Losses at the gene ends were 3 bases for V and 1 base for J; bases not matched to a gene: 5. The CDR3 is 15 residues long. Germline loops: CDR1 KGHSH, CDR2 LQKENI. CDR3 amino acids: CASSPGTGSSYEQYF. CDR3 nucleotides: TGTGCCAGCTCACCCGGGACAGGTTCTTCCTACGAGCAGTACTTC.